Each of the 9 T cell receptor beta chains below was sequenced from the same sample in a study of cytomegalovirus exposure and HLA in healthy donors. The primer mix had 60 Vbeta and 13 Jbeta primers. Method: immunoSEQ multiplex PCR; TCRdb's copy keeps in-frame clones and lacks some. The sample shows about 160,000 clones, roughly 82% of them seen only once. Sequencing input: PBMCs. The receptors were sampled from a man aged 45-65 years in good health and CMV-seropositive.

J is TRBJ2-2 and V is TRBV7-2; 7 bases fit TRBD2. Germline lookup yields CDR1 SGHTA and CDR2 FQGNSA. Trimming cost V 2 bases and J 5 bases; bases outside gene matches: 8. This CDR3 is 16 amino acids long. The CDR3 sequence is CASSLLEAGRTGELFF. DNA for the CDR3: TGTGCCAGCAGCTTATTAGAAGCGGGAAGAACCGGGGAGCTGTTTTTT.

The CDR3 DNA follows: TGTGCCAGCAGTTTAGGGACAGGGGTTGGCTACACCTTC. It specifies CASSLGTGVGYTF. This chain connects TRBV28 to TRBJ1-2, with TRBD1 identical over 10 bases. CDR1 is MDHEN, CDR2 SYDVKM, per germline. The CDR3 totals 13 residues. The J segment lost 7 bases and the V segment lost 2 bases, leaving 1 base of the junction unmatched.

The chain has TRBV11-2 and TRBJ2-7; 9 nucleotides line up with TRBD1. Trimming cost V 4 bases and J 6 bases; bases outside gene matches: 10. The CDR3 loop spans 15 amino acids. Germline CDR1 and CDR2: SGHAT and FQNNGV. CDR3 nucleotides: TGTGCCAGCAGCTACCGGACAGGGGACCTTTCCGAGCAGTACTTC. This gives the protein CASSYRTGDLSEQYF.

The chain carries TRBV7-3 and TRBJ1-1; 8 bases align to TRBD1. The CDR3 length is 13 residues. Per germline, CDR1 SGHTA and CDR2 FQGTGA. V trimming: 5 bases; J trimming: 12 bases; junction bases outside the gene matches: 11. CDR3 region: CASSDGQGRGTFF. In DNA form, the CDR3 reads TGTGCCAGCAGCGACGGACAGGGAAGGGGAACTTTCTTT.

The rearrangement uses TRBV11-3 and TRBJ1-5; D is undetermined. This CDR3 comprises 14 residues. Trimming removed 0 bases from V and 3 bases from J, with 6 bases in between. Germline values: CDR1 SGHNT, CDR2 YENEEA. The CDR3 spells CASSLDPNNQPQHF. The CDR3 region has the DNA TGTGCCAGCAGCTTAGATCCCAACAATCAGCCCCAGCATTTT.

The CDR3: CASSVGGRGPHYGYTF. As DNA, the CDR3 is TGTGCCAGCAGCGTTGGGGGCAGGGGCCCCCACTATGGCTACACCTTC. The V and J genes are TRBV9 and TRBJ1-2, with D perhaps matching TRBD1 (6 bases). V lost 2 bases, J lost 3 bases, and 17 bases lay in between. Per germline, CDR1 SGDLS and CDR2 YYNGEE. There are 16 residues in the CDR3. The full variable domain, its missing parts supplied by reference TRBV9 and TRBJ1-2, is DSGVTQTPKHLITATGQRVTLRCSPRSGDLSVYWYQQSLDQGLQFLIQYYNGEERAKGNILERFSAQQFPDLHSELNLSSLELGDSALYFCASSVGGRGPHYGYTFGSGTRLTVV.

J is TRBJ2-7 and V is TRBV29-1, with 8 bases lining up with TRBD1. CDR1 and CDR2 from the germline V gene are SQVTM and ANQGSEA. The CDR3 length is 18 residues. Trimming removed 4 bases from V and 1 base from J; junction bases left unmatched: 18. The CDR3 here is CSVVKAVPGQALSYEQYF. In DNA, the CDR3 is TGCAGCGTTGTAAAGGCGGTACCGGGACAGGCGCTGTCCTACGAGCAGTACTTC.

This chain connects TRBV27 to TRBJ2-1; 11 bases are shared with TRBD2. The trim removed 5 bases at V and 8 bases at J, leaving 8 bases unmatched. Germline CDR1 reads MNHEY; CDR2 reads SMNVEV (reference sequence). The CDR3 length is 15 residues. The CDR3 bases are TGTGCCAGCAGTATGGGACTAGCGGAATCATATGAGCAGTTCTTC. Protein product: CASSMGLAESYEQFF.

V usage is TRBV5-4 and J usage is TRBJ2-1, with D possibly being TRBD2 (6 bases). Germline CDR1 SGHNT, CDR2 YYREEE (reference sequence). CDR3 length: 12 amino acids. V shed 8 bases and J shed 2 bases, with 8 bases lying between them. The CDR3 DNA sequence: TGTGCCAGTCCGGGGGCCTACAATGAGCAGTTCTTC. Translation: CASPGAYNEQFF.